What follows are 16 T cell receptor beta chains derived from one specimen sequenced in a study of T cell repertoires in cytomegalovirus infection. In TCRdb, the reads were re-called with MiXCR into one record per CDR3 protein. Of some 920,000 distinct CDR3 sequences listed, roughly 30% are singletons. No antigen has been assigned to these receptors. The specimen comprised cultured CD8+ T cells from PBMCs, sampled from culture after CMV antigen stimulation. Receptors originate from a human donor in good health (CMV status not recorded). Some clones in this sample may be carry-over from other donors' samples.

The V gene is TRBV7-3, the J gene TRBJ2-5; D is unclear. The CDR3 is 14 amino acids. From germline, CDR1 is SGHTA and CDR2 FQGTGA. Trimming took off 3 bases at V and 3 bases at J, with 11 bases between the two ends. The CDR3 DNA reads as TGTGCCAGCAGCTTCTCATCGGGTAAAGAGACCCAGTACTTC. Amino acid sequence: CASSFSSGKETQYF.

Note on this clonotype: The conserved phenylalanine or tryptophan is not found at the CDR3 terminus, so this likely reflects a read error. This chain joins TRBV27 and TRBJ1-5; D unresolved. This CDR3 comprises 14 residues. Trimming removed 3 bases from V and 9 bases from J, with 15 bases in between. CDR1 and CDR2 from the germline V gene are MNHEY and SMNVEV (reference sequence). In DNA, the CDR3 is TGTGCCAGCAGTTTGTCCGACCCCCCCAGGCCCCAGCATTCT. This sequence encodes CASSLSDPPRPQHS.

The chain has TRBV9 and TRBJ1-2, with D uncertain. Germline CDR1 and CDR2: SGDLS and YYNGEE. The V and J ends lost 0 bases and 5 bases respectively, with 11 bases between them. The CDR3 has 14 amino acids. The CDR3 is CASSVVEESYGYTF. As DNA, the CDR3 is TGTGCCAGCAGCGTAGTGGAAGAAAGTTATGGCTACACCTTC.

This chain joins TRBV6-2 or TRBV6-3 and TRBJ1-5; tentative D call: TRBD1 (5 bases). CDR1 MNHEY and CDR2 SVGEGT come from the germline V gene. Trimming pared 2 bases from V and 7 bases from J, leaving 15 bases between. CDR3 length equals 15 residues. CDR3 nucleotides: TGTGCCAGCAGTTACGGGGGACTCCGATACCAGCCCCAGCATTTT. This codes for CASSYGGLRYQPQHF.

This clonotype was detected ten times or more. This rearrangement joins TRBV4-3 to TRBJ1-4, with a tentative D call TRBD1 (6 bases). The V gene's germline CDR1 is LGHNA and CDR2 YSLEER. The CDR3 has 15 residues. Trimming took 7 bases from V and 7 from J, leaving 19 bases between them. CDR3 loop: CASKPLDSLGEKLFF. The DNA of the CDR3 is TGCGCCAGCAAGCCCCTGGACAGCTTGGGTGAAAAACTGTTTTTT.

This clonotype is a singleton in its sample. J is TRBJ2-7 and V is TRBV7-9; D uncertain. V was shortened by 11 bases and J by 0 bases, with 14 bases between the two germline ends. The CDR3 is 13 residues long. Germline V gene lookup returns CDR1 SEHNR and CDR2 FQNEAQ (reference sequence). CDR3 residues: CASLSESSYEQYF. The CDR3 DNA reads TGTGCCTCTCTGTCCGAAAGCTCCTACGAGCAGTACTTC.

This clonotype was seen a handful of times. The V gene is TRBV7-9, the J gene TRBJ2-3; D is ambiguous. Germline CDR1 SEHNR, CDR2 FQNEAQ (reference sequence). Trimming removed 4 bases from V and 0 bases from J, with 11 bases in between. CDR3 length: 15 residues. CDR3 sequence (DNA): TGTGCCAGCAGCTCTAACGTCAAAAGCACAGATACGCAGTATTTT. As protein: CASSSNVKSTDTQYF. Based on the CDR3 plus reference TRBV7-9 and TRBJ2-3, the full variable domain is DTGVSQNPRHKITKRGQNVTFRCDPISEHNRLYWYRQTLGQGPEFLTYFQNEAQLEKSRLLSDRFSAERPKGSFSTLEIQRTEQGDSAMYLCASSSNVKSTDTQYFGPGTRLTVL.

The rearrangement links TRBV20-1 to TRBJ2-7, with 9 bases identical to TRBD2. V shed 4 bases, J shed 0 bases, and the junction held 7 bases outside the gene matches. This CDR3 contains 15 residues. CDR1 DFQATT and CDR2 SNEGSKA come from the germline V gene (reference sequence). The CDR3 DNA is TGCAGTGCTACACCTCTAGCGGGGAGCTCCTACGAGCAGTACTTC. Protein: CSATPLAGSSYEQYF.

This clonotype was detected many times. The chain joins TRBV7-2 to TRBJ2-7; 7 nucleotides align to TRBD2. The germline V gene has CDR1 SGHTA and CDR2 FQGNSA. Losses at the gene ends were 5 bases for V and 7 bases for J; bases not matched to a gene: 8. The CDR3 runs to 13 residues. The CDR3 is CASSQGRVGEQYF. CDR3 coding DNA: TGTGCCAGCAGCCAAGGGAGGGTAGGAGAGCAGTACTTC.

The chain has TRBV6-8 and TRBJ2-1; possible D gene TRBD2, 6 bases. The CDR3 runs to 14 residues. Trimming shortened V by 1 base and J by 8 bases, and 12 bases separated the two germline ends. Germline V gene sequence: CDR1 MNHGY, CDR2 SAAAGT. CDR3 in amino acids: CASSYFTGVDEQFF. CDR3 bases: TGTGCCAGCAGTTACTTTACGGGGGTGGATGAGCAGTTCTTC.

The chain is built from TRBV14 and TRBJ2-7; a possible D gene is TRBD1 (6 bases). V gave up 3 bases and J gave up 1 base, with 13 bases separating them. The CDR3 spans 15 residues. Germline CDR1 SGHDN, CDR2 FVKESK. The CDR3 spells CASSQMWGPSYEQYF. CDR3 nucleotides: TGTGCCAGCAGCCAGATGTGGGGGCCGTCCTACGAGCAGTACTTC.

As to this clonotype: A junction end diverges from the germline sequence, so it may reflect a read error. This chain joins TRBV27 and TRBJ1-1; a possible D gene is TRBD1 (5 bases). In germline, CDR1 is MNHEY, CDR2 SMNVEV (reference sequence). The CDR3 contains 14 residues. The CDR3 region is CASSGAVLNPEAFF. In nucleotides, the CDR3 is TGTGCCAGCAGTGGGGCGGTCCTGAACCCTGAAGCTTTCTTT.

The chain uses TRBV5-1 and TRBJ1-1, with D perhaps TRBD1 (6 bases). The germline V gene has CDR1 SGHRS and CDR2 YFSETQ. CDR3 length equals 16 residues. The V end lost 3 bases, the J end lost 0 bases, and 15 bases lay between the germline ends. The CDR3 DNA reads as TGCGCCAGCAGCTCGACCGGGACAAATATGAACACTGAAGCTTTCTTT. Its protein is CASSSTGTNMNTEAFF. The full variable domain, completed using reference TRBV5-1 and TRBJ1-1, is KAGVTQTPRYLIKTRGQQVTLSCSPISGHRSVSWYQQTPGQGLQFLFEYFSETQRNKGNFPGRFSGRQFSNSRSEMNVSTLELGDSALYLCASSSTGTNMNTEAFFGQGTRLTVV.

The genes are TRBV6-2 or TRBV6-3 and TRBJ2-1; possible D gene TRBD2, 6 bases. Germline loops: CDR1 MNHEY, CDR2 SVGEGT. Trimming removed 8 bases at V and 5 bases at J, with 10 bases between. The CDR3 is made up of 12 amino acids. The CDR3 here is CASRDSHNEQFF. The DNA for the CDR3 is TGTGCCAGCCGGGACTCTCACAATGAGCAGTTCTTC.

This clonotype has more than one count but fewer than ten. The chain couples TRBV4-3 to TRBJ1-1; D is perhaps TRBD1 (5 bases). Germline-derived CDR1 and CDR2 are LGHNA and YSLEER. With 0 bases removed from V and 0 bases from J, the gap between germline ends came to 17 bases. The CDR3 is made up of 18 amino acids. The CDR3 region is CASSQEEMGTGVNTEAFF. Here the CDR3 DNA reads TGCGCCAGCAGCCAAGAAGAAATGGGGACGGGAGTGAACACTGAAGCTTTCTTT.

This clonotype was picked up a small number of times. J is TRBJ2-7 and V is TRBV6-1; 10 bases match TRBD1. The germline V gene has CDR1 MNHNS and CDR2 SASEGT. J was trimmed by 5 bases and V by 10 bases; bases with no gene match: 14. CDR3 length equals 15 residues. The CDR3 region has the DNA TGTGCCATACTGAATCCGGGACAGGGGAGCAACGAGCAGTACGTC. Protein product: CAILNPGQGSNEQYV.